One sample yielded the 28 T cell receptor beta chains listed below, sequenced in a study of vaccination and CD4 T cells after COVID-19. Scientists ran DNA taken from cultured CD4+ T cells through the Oncomine TCR Beta short-read assay for sequencing. TCRdb fed the PCR reads into MiXCR, producing one record per CDR3 protein. The profile shows about 10,000 distinct CDR3 sequences, 51% of them singletons. No cognate antigen is known for these TCRs. Sample treatment: roughly 10-day PBMC culture with coronavirus spike peptide pools or control peptides (ViraFEST assay). Sequencing input: CD4+ T cells from blood, cultured in vitro. The source of these receptors is a human donor who had recovered from COVID-19.

This clonotype has more than one count but fewer than ten. This chain uses TRBV7-8 with TRBJ1-2, with a tentative D call TRBD1 (6 bases). The CDR3 is 12 amino acids. Trimming removed 4 bases at V and 8 bases at J, with 11 bases between. CDR1 is SGHVS and CDR2 is FQNEAQ in the germline V gene. The CDR3 nucleotides read TGTGCCAGCAGCTCGGACAGAGCCGGCTACACCTTC. It specifies CASSSDRAGYTF.

The V call is TRBV19, the J call TRBJ1-5, with a weak D call TRBD1 (5 bases). The CDR3 length is 15 residues. Trimming stripped 5 bases from V and 4 bases from J, with 15 bases between. Germline V lookup: CDR1 LNHDA, CDR2 SQIVND (reference sequence). CDR3 sequence reads: CASSPLTAGNQPQHF. For the CDR3, the DNA is TGTGCCAGTAGTCCACTGACAGCTGGGAATCAGCCCCAGCATTTT.

The rearrangement links TRBV30 to TRBJ2-7, with TRBD1 matching over 7 bases. The germline V gene encodes CDR1 GTSNPN and CDR2 SVGIG (reference sequence). Unmatched junction bases numbered 3, after V lost 5 bases and J lost 2 bases. This CDR3 is built from 12 residues. The CDR3 protein is CAWSDRAYEQYF. The CDR3 DNA is TGTGCCTGGTCCGACAGGGCCTACGAGCAGTACTTC.

This sequence joins TRBV2 and TRBJ2-5, with TRBD2 matching over 9 bases. V lost 10 bases to trimming and J lost 5 bases; unmatched junction nucleotides: 14. Germline-derived CDR1 and CDR2 are SNHLY and FYNNEI. CDR3 size: 15 residues. Written as DNA, the CDR3 is TGTGCCACCCTCAACGCGGGGGGGCCGGGGGAGACCCAGTACTTC. Translation: CATLNAGGPGETQYF.

This sequence joins TRBV7-8 and TRBJ2-2; the D call may be TRBD1 or TRBD2 (5 bases each). V shed 1 base and J shed 7 bases, with 22 bases lying between them. CDR1 is SGHVS and CDR2 is FQNEAQ in the germline V gene. The CDR3 totals 18 residues. The CDR3 protein is CASSLEGPGRRGNGELFF. CDR3 nucleotide sequence: TGTGCCAGCAGCTTAGAAGGTCCAGGGAGAAGGGGTAACGGGGAGCTGTTTTTT.

For the CDR3, the DNA is TGCGCCAGCAGCACCGGGCCTATACCCAACAATGAGCAGTTCTTC. Its protein product is CASSTGPIPNNEQFF. The chain couples TRBV5-1 to TRBJ2-1; D gene unclear. CDR3 length: 15 amino acids. V was shortened by 4 bases and J by 5 bases, with 16 bases between the two germline ends. Germline lookup yields CDR1 SGHRS and CDR2 YFSETQ.

Of note for this clonotype: One end of the junction does not line up with germline, which may come from a read error. The rearrangement joins TRBV10-3 to TRBJ2-6; D is uncertain. In germline, CDR1 is ENHRY, CDR2 SYGVKD. This CDR3 contains 16 residues. In nucleotides, the CDR3 is TGTGCCAGCAGTGGATTCTCCATCTACGGGGCCAACGTCCTGACTTTC. Translation: CASSGFSIYGANVLTF.

V and J are TRBV5-6 and TRBJ1-2; 7 bases align to TRBD1. Germline loops: CDR1 SGHDT, CDR2 YYEEEE. V dropped 5 bases and J dropped 7; count of bases not matched to a gene: 11. The CDR3 sequence is 14 residues long. This CDR3 reads CASRRAGQFIGYTF. The CDR3 nucleotides read TGTGCCAGCAGACGGGCGGGACAGTTTATTGGCTACACCTTC.

With regard to this clonotype: The junction departs from germline at one end; a sequencing error may be responsible. This chain joins TRBV19 and TRBJ1-6; D is undetermined. This CDR3 comprises 14 residues. Germline assignment: CDR1 LNHDA and CDR2 SQIVND (reference sequence). Written as DNA, the CDR3 is TGTGCCAGTAGTTCACATATTTCCAATTCACCCCCCCACTTT. Its protein is CASSSHISNSPPHF. The whole variable domain, filled in from reference TRBV19 and TRBJ1-6, reads DGGITQSPKYLFRKEGQNVTLSCEQNLNHDAMYWYRQDPGQGLRLIYYSQIVNDFQKGDIAEGYSVSREKKESFPLTVTSAQKNPTAFYLCASSSHISNSPPHFGNGTRLTVT.

The rearrangement links TRBV2 to TRBJ2-5; unclear D gene. V shed 4 bases and J shed 3 bases, with 12 bases lying between them. CDR3 size: 14 residues. CDR1 and CDR2 from the germline V gene are SNHLY and FYNNEI. In nucleotides, the CDR3 is TGTGCCAGCAGTGTAGGGCCCCGTAAAGAGACCCAGTACTTC. Translation: CASSVGPRKETQYF.

V and J are TRBV30 and TRBJ2-1, with D perhaps TRBD2 (5 bases). Deletions cut 4 bases from V and 0 bases from J, with 7 bases between. The CDR3 extends over 13 amino acids. Per germline, CDR1 GTSNPN and CDR2 SVGIG (reference sequence). CDR3 sequence (DNA): TGTGCCTGGAACCGGGACTCCTACAATGAGCAGTTCTTC. It is translated as CAWNRDSYNEQFF.

The J gene is TRBJ1-5, the V gene TRBV29-1, with a tentative D call TRBD1 (6 bases). CDR3 size: 13 residues. Germline V CDR1 and CDR2: SQVTM, ANQGSEA. V lost 6 bases and J 5 bases, leaving 14 bases between the germline ends. In DNA form, the CDR3 reads TGCAGCGTAGGCGCAGGGGCGGATCAGCCCCAGCATTTT. This translates into CSVGAGADQPQHF.

This chain connects TRBV10-2 to TRBJ1-1; a weak D match, TRBD1 (6 bases). The CDR3 is 14 residues long. Per germline, CDR1 WSHSY and CDR2 SAAADI. V lost 2 bases and J lost 10, with 17 bases in between. The CDR3 bases are TGCGCCAGCAGTGAGCCACGGGACACTCGAGGAGCTTTCTTT. Encoded protein: CASSEPRDTRGAFF.

This clonotype has just a few counts. V usage is TRBV7-9 and J usage is TRBJ1-1; D not resolved. Germline V gene sequence: CDR1 SEHNR, CDR2 FQNEAQ (reference sequence). Between the trimmed V and J ends, which lost 1 base and 3 bases, there was a span of 12 bases. The CDR3 totals 15 residues. The CDR3 nucleotides are TGTGCCAGCAGCTTAGTCCGGGGTGGAGACACTGAAGCTTTCTTT. Translation gives CASSLVRGGDTEAFF. Filled out from reference TRBV7-9 and TRBJ1-1, the complete variable domain reads DTGVSQNPRHKITKRGQNVTFRCDPISEHNRLYWYRQTLGQGPEFLTYFQNEAQLEKSRLLSDRFSAERPKGSFSTLEIQRTEQGDSAMYLCASSLVRGGDTEAFFGQGTRLTVV.

Note on this clonotype: A read error may produce the germline difference seen at one junction end. The V gene is TRBV7-7, the J gene TRBJ2-5, with no clear D. The V gene's germline CDR1 is SSHAT and CDR2 FNYEAQ (reference sequence). The CDR3 totals 14 residues. CDR3 in amino acids: CASSPSGSQETQYF. The CDR3 bases are TGTGCTAGCAGCCCCTCGGGTAGCCAAGAGACCCAGTACTTC.

J is TRBJ1-2 and V is TRBV7-8, with TRBD1 matching 8 bases. CDR3 length: 14 residues. Trimming cost V 5 bases and J 5 bases; bases outside gene matches: 7. The germline V gene encodes CDR1 SGHVS and CDR2 FQNEAQ. The CDR3 sequence: CASSVLQGGYGYTF. The CDR3 DNA reads TGTGCCAGCAGCGTCCTACAGGGGGGGTATGGCTACACCTTC.

V is TRBV7-2 and J is TRBJ1-5; the D is unclear. CDR1 is SGHTA and CDR2 is FQGNSA in the germline V gene. CDR3 length: 12 amino acids. With 5 bases removed from V and 7 bases from J, the gap between germline ends came to 9 bases. CDR3 sequence reads: CASSPPGQPQHF. CDR3 in DNA: TGTGCCAGCAGCCCCCCCGGACAGCCCCAGCATTTT.

V usage is TRBV11-2 and J usage is TRBJ2-7; D may be TRBD2 (5 bases). The V end lost 3 bases, the J end lost 0 bases, and 9 bases lay between the germline ends. Germline assignment: CDR1 SGHAT and CDR2 FQNNGV. This CDR3 spans 14 amino acids. Here the CDR3 DNA reads TGTGCCAGCAGCTTCACAACTAGCTCCTACGAGCAGTACTTC. Amino acid sequence: CASSFTTSSYEQYF.

The chain joins TRBV7-8 to TRBJ2-4; TRBD1 matches at 9 bases. The CDR3 contains 21 residues. CDR1 and CDR2 from the germline V gene are SGHVS and FQNEAQ. Trimming cost V 2 bases and J 0 bases; bases outside gene matches: 17. This CDR3 is CASSLFPGTGRLSGAKNIQYF. CDR3 in DNA: TGTGCCAGCAGCTTATTTCCTGGGACAGGGAGGCTTTCAGGAGCCAAAAACATTCAGTACTTC.

CDR3 sequence: CASSDAGGPTAGELFF. The CDR3 DNA reads as TGTGCCAGCAGCGACGCGGGGGGGCCAACGGCCGGGGAGCTGTTTTTT. The rearrangement joins TRBV6-4 to TRBJ2-2; TRBD2 agrees at 9 bases. The CDR3 has 16 residues. The trim removed 6 bases at V and 6 bases at J, leaving 11 bases unmatched. CDR1 is MRHNA, CDR2 SNTAGT, per germline.

V and J are TRBV7-4 and TRBJ2-4, with 12 bases fitting TRBD2. The CDR3 runs to 16 residues. Germline V gives CDR1 SGHVT, CDR2 SQSDAQ. V shed 5 bases, J shed 0 bases, and the junction held 2 bases outside the gene matches. The CDR3 here is CASSRTSGIAKNIQYF. The CDR3 DNA follows: TGTGCCAGCAGCAGGACTAGCGGGATAGCCAAAAACATTCAGTACTTC.

This clonotype showed up just a few times. The chain couples TRBV5-1 to TRBJ1-2, with 8 nucleotides matching TRBD1. Germline V lookup: CDR1 SGHRS, CDR2 YFSETQ. The V and J ends lost 4 bases and 5 bases, in that order; junction bases with no gene match: 1. The CDR3 runs 12 residues. In nucleotides, the CDR3 is TGCGCCAGCAGCGGACAGGGATATGGCTACACCTTC. This sequence encodes CASSGQGYGYTF.

The table lists this clonotype with a few counts. The rearrangement uses TRBV20-1 and TRBJ2-2, with a tentative D call TRBD2 (6 bases). This CDR3 comprises 12 residues. Trimming took off 5 bases at V and 7 bases at J, with 11 bases between the two ends. Germline loops: CDR1 DFQATT, CDR2 SNEGSKA (reference sequence). Here the CDR3 DNA reads TGCAGTGCTCCCGGGGGAGTCGGGGAGCTGTTTTTT. It specifies CSAPGGVGELFF.

A few counts support this clonotype. This rearrangement joins TRBV2 to TRBJ1-1; D remains unclear. V lost 1 base to trimming and J lost 4 bases, with 4 bases between them. This CDR3 region has 12 residues. The germline CDR1 and CDR2 sequences are SNHLY and FYNNEI. CDR3 bases: TGTGCCAGCAGTGAAGGGGGCACTGAAGCTTTCTTT. This encodes CASSEGGTEAFF.

This clonotype was seen more than once but under ten times. V gene TRBV30 combines with J gene TRBJ1-1; D call uncertain. This CDR3 is built from 13 residues. The germline gives CDR1 GTSNPN, CDR2 SVGIG (reference sequence). The V end was cut by 0 bases, the J end by 0 bases, with 5 bases between. The CDR3 coding sequence is TGTGCCTGGAGTGTAAATCTGAACACTGAAGCTTTCTTT. It is translated as CAWSVNLNTEAFF. Based on the CDR3 plus reference TRBV30 and TRBJ1-1, the full variable domain is SQTIHQWPATLVQPVGSPLSLECTVEGTSNPNLYWYRQAAGRGLQLLFYSVGIGQISSEVPQNLSASRPQDRQFILSSKKLLLSDSGFYLCAWSVNLNTEAFFGQGTRLTVV.

CDR3 in DNA: TGTGCCAGCAGTGGACAGGTAGGGGATACGCAGTATTTT. Amino acid sequence: CASSGQVGDTQYF. The chain uses TRBV6-1 and TRBJ2-3; tentative D call: TRBD1 (6 bases). CDR1 and CDR2 (germline): MNHNS, SASEGT. Trimming took off 4 bases at V and 6 bases at J, with 11 bases between the two ends. This CDR3 has 13 amino acids.

J is TRBJ1-5 and V is TRBV15, with 8 positions matching TRBD1. CDR3 size: 15 residues. V lost 3 bases to trimming and J lost 6 bases; unmatched junction nucleotides: 7. Per germline, CDR1 LNHNV and CDR2 YYDKDF (reference sequence). The CDR3 sequence: CATSRGQGAGQPQHF. The CDR3 coding sequence is TGTGCCACCAGCAGGGGGCAGGGGGCCGGTCAGCCCCAGCATTTT.

The chain carries TRBV6-2 or TRBV6-3 and TRBJ2-7; the match to TRBD2 covers 9 bases. V gave up 0 bases and J gave up 1 base; unmatched junction bases: 4. This CDR3 contains 16 residues. In germline, CDR1 is MNHEY, CDR2 SVGEGT. This CDR3 is CASSYSIAGESYEQYF. CDR3 nucleotides: TGTGCCAGCAGTTACTCGATAGCGGGGGAATCCTACGAGCAGTACTTC.